This T cell receptor (beta chain) was identified during a study of blood T cell repertoires in COVID-19. No more than 2 weeks before study entry, exposed participants had met a case of COVID-19. This clone appeared once. Clones were read by immunoSEQ multiplex PCR, and TCRdb kept only the in-frame ones, dropping some. The repertoire holds about 280,000 clones, with around 84% as singletons. CDR1 and CDR2 (germline): SGDLS, YYNGEE. The ends were cut back, 4 bases at V and 7 bases at J, with 14 bases in the middle. The CDR3 totals 14 residues. The receptor was isolated from a man between 40 and 49 years old who had been exposed to COVID-19. The chain combines TRBV9 with TRBJ1-4; possibly TRBD1 for D (6 bases). Sample: PBMCs or T cells enriched from blood (not recorded which). The CDR3 sequence is CASSNTGRGEKLFF. CDR3 bases: TGTGCCAGCAGCAATACAGGGAGGGGTGAAAAACTGTTTTTT.